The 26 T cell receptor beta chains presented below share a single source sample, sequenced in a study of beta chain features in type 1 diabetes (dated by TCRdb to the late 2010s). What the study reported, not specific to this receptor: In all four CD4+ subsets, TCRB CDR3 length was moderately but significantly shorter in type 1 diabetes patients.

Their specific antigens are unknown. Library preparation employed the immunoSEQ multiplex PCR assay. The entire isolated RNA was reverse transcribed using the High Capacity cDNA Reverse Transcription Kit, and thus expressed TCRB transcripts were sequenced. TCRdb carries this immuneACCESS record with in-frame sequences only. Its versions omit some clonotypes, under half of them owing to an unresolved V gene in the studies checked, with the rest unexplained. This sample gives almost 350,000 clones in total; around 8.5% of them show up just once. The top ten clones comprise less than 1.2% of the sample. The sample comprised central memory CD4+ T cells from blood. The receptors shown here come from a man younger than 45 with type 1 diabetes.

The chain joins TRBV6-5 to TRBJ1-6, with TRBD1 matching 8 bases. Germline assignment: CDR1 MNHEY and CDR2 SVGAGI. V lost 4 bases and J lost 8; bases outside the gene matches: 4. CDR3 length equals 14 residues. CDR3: CASSLDRVDSPLHF. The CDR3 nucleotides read TGTGCCAGCAGTTTGGACAGGGTGGATTCACCCCTCCACTTT.

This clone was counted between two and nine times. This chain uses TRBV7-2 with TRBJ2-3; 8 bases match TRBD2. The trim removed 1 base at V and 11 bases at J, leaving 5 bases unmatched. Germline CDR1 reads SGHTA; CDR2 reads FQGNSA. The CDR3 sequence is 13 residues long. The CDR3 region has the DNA TGTGCCAGCAGCTTAGTTTCTAGCGGGCAGCAGTATTTT. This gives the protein CASSLVSSGQQYF.

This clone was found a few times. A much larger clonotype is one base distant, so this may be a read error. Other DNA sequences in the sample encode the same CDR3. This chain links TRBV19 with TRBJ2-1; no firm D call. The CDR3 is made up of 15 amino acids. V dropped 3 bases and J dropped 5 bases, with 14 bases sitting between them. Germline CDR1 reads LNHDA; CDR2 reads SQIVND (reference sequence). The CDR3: CASSIGGPGHNEQFF. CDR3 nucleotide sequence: TGTGCCAGTAGTATCGGTGGGCCCGGTCACAATGAGCAGTTCTTC.

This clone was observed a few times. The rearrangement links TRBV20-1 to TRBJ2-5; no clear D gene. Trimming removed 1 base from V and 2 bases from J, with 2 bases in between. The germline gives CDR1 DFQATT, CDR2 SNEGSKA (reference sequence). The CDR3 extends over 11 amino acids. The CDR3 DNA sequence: TGCAGTGCTAGAGGTCAAGAGACCCAGTACTTC. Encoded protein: CSARGQETQYF.

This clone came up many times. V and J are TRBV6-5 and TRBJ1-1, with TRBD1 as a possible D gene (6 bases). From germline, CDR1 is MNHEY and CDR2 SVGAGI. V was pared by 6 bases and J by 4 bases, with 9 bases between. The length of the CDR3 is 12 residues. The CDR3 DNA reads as TGTGCCAGCAGGAGGGGGGGCACTGAAGCTTTCTTT. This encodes CASRRGGTEAFF.

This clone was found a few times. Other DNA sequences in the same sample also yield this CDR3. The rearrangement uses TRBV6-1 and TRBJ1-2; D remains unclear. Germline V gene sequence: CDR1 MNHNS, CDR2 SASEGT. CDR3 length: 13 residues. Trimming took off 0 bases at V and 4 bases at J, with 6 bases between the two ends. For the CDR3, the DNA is TGTGCCAGCAGTGAAGCCCAGTCCTATGGCTACACCTTC. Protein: CASSEAQSYGYTF.

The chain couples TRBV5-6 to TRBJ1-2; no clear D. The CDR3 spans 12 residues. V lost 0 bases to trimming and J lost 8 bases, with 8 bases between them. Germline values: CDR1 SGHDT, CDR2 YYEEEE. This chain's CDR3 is CASSLEGHGYTF. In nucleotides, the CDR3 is TGTGCCAGCAGCTTGGAGGGTCACGGCTACACCTTC.

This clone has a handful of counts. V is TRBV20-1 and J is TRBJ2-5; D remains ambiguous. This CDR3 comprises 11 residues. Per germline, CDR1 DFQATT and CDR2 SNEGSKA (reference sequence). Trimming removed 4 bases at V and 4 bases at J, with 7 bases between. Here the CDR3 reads CSAKAGETQYF. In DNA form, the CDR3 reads TGCAGTGCTAAAGCCGGAGAGACCCAGTACTTC.

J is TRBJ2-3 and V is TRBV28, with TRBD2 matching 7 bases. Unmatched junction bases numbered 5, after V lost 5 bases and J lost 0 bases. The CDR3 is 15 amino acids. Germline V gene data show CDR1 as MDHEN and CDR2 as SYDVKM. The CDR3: CASSPYGGSTDTQYF. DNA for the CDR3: TGTGCCAGCAGTCCTTACGGGGGGAGCACAGATACGCAGTATTTT.

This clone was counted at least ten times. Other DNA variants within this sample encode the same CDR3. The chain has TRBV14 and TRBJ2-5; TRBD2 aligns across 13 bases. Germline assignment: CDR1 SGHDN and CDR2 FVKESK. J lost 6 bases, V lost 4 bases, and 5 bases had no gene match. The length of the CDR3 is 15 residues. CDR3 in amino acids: CASSPGLAGRKTQYF. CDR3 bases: TGTGCCAGCAGCCCGGGACTAGCGGGGCGGAAGACCCAGTACTTC.

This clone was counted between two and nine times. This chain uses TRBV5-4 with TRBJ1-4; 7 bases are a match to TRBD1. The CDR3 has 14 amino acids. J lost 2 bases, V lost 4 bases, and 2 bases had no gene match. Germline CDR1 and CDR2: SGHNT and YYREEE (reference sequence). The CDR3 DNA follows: TGTGCCAGCAGCCGGGACAGTACTAATGAAAAACTGTTTTTT. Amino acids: CASSRDSTNEKLFF.

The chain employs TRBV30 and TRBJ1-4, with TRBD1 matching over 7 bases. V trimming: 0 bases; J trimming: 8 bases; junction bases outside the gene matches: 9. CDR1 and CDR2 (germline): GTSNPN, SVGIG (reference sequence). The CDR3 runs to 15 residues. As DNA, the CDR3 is TGTGCCTGGAGTGTAGGTTACAGGGGAGGAGAAAAACTGTTTTTT. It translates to CAWSVGYRGGEKLFF.

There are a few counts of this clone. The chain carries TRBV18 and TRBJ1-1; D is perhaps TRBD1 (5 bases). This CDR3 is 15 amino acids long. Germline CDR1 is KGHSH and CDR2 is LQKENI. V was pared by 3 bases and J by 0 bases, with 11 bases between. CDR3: CASSPTEGMNTEAFF. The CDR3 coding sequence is TGTGCCAGCTCACCGACAGAGGGGATGAACACTGAAGCTTTCTTT.

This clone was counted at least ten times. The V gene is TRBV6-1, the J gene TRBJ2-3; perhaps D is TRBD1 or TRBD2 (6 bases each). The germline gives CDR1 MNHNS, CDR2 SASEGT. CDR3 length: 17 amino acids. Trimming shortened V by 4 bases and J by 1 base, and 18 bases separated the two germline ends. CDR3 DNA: TGTGCCAGCAGTGGCTTCGAGAGGGGGGCGGGCACAGATACGCAGTATTTT. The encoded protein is CASSGFERGAGTDTQYF.

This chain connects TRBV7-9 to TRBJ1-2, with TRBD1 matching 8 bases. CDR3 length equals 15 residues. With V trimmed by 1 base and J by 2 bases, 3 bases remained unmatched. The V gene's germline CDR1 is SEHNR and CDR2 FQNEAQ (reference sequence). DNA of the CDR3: TGTGCCAGCAGCTTAGTACAGGGGGTGAACTATGGCTACACCTTC. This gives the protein CASSLVQGVNYGYTF.

The CDR3 DNA follows: TGTGCCACCAGCCTCGGCGCGGGAGGGGACGGCTACACCTTC. Its protein is CATSLGAGGDGYTF. The chain joins TRBV15 to TRBJ1-2, with D perhaps matching TRBD1 (5 bases). There are 14 residues in the CDR3. Germline CDR1 LNHNV, CDR2 YYDKDF (reference sequence). Deletions cut 5 bases from V and 8 bases from J, with 18 bases between.

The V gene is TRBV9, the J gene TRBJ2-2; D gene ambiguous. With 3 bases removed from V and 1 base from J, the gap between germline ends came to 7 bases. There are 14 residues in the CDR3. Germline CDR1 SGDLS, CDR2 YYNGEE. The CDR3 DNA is TGTGCCAGCAGCGACCGTGGGAACACCGGGGAGCTGTTTTTT. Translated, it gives CASSDRGNTGELFF.

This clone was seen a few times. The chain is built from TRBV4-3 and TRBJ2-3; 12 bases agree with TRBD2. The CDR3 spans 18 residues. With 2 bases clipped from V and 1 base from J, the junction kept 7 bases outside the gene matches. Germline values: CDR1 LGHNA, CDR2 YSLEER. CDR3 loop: CASSQKRLAGVGTDTQYF. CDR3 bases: TGCGCCAGCAGCCAAAAACGACTAGCGGGGGTTGGCACAGATACGCAGTATTTT.

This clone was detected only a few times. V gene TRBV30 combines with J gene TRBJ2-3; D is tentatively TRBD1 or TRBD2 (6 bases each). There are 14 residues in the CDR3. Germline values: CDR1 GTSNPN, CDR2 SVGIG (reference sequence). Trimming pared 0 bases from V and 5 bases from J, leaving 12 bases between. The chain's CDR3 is CAWSVGGPRDTQYF. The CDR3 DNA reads TGTGCCTGGAGTGTAGGGGGGCCTCGAGATACGCAGTATTTT.

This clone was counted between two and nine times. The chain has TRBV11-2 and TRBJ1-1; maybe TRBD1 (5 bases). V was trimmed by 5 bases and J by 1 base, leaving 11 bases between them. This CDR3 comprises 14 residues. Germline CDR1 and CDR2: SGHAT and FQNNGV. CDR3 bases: TGTGCCAGCAGCGTGTGGGACGGGAACACTGAAGCTTTCTTT. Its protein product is CASSVWDGNTEAFF.

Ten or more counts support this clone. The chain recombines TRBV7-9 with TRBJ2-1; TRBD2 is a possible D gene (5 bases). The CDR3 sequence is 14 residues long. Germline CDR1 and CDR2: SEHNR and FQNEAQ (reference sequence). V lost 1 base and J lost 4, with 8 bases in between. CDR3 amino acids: CASSLDQRYNEQFF. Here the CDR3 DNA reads TGTGCCAGCAGCTTAGATCAGCGGTACAATGAGCAGTTCTTC.

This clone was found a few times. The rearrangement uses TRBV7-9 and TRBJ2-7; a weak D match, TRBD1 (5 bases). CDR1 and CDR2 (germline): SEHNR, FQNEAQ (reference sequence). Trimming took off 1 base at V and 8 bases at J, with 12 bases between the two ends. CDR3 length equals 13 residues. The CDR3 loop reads CASSLEGLAKQYF. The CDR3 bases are TGTGCCAGCAGCTTAGAGGGGTTGGCGAAGCAGTACTTC.

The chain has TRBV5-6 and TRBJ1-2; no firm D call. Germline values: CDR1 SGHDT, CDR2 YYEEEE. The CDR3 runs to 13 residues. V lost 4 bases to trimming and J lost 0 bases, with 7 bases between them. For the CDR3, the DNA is TGTGCCAGCAGCGAGGGTCCTAACTATGGCTACACCTTC. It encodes CASSEGPNYGYTF.

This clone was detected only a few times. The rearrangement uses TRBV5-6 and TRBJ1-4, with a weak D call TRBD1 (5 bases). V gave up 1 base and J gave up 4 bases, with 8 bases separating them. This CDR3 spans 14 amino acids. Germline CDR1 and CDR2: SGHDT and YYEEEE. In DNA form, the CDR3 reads TGTGCCAGCAGCTTGTCTGGGGGTAATGAAAAACTGTTTTTT. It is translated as CASSLSGGNEKLFF.

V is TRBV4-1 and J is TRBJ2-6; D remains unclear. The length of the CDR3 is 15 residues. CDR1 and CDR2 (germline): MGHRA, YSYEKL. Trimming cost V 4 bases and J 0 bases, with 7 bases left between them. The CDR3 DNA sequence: TGCGCCAGCAGCCCGGATTCCTCTGGGGCCAACGTCCTGACTTTC. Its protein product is CASSPDSSGANVLTF.

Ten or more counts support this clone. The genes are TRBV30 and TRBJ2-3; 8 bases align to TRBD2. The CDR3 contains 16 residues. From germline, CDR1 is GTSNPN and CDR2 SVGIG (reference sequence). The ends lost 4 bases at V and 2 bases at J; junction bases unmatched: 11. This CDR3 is CAWKRGGLKDTDTQYF. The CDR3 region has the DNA TGTGCCTGGAAACGGGGGGGCCTGAAAGACACAGATACGCAGTATTTT.